A single sample gave rise to the 6 T cell receptor beta chains below, sequenced in a study of cytomegalovirus exposure and HLA in healthy donors. 13 Jbeta primers and 60 Vbeta primers were used for the PCR. Profiled with immunoSEQ multiplex PCR; TCRdb holds only in-frame clones, not every one. The table includes 230,000 or so clones, 80% to 95% detected once. The sequencing sample was made of PBMCs. These receptors came from a girl aged 2-9 years in good health and CMV-seronegative.

The chain links TRBV7-9 to TRBJ2-7; TRBD1 agrees at 7 bases. The CDR3 consists of 18 residues. Germline CDR1 and CDR2: SEHNR and FQNEAQ (reference sequence). J was trimmed by 1 base and V by 3 bases; bases with no gene match: 15. CDR3 sequence: CASSFKTKTGTDSYEQYF. The CDR3 DNA reads as TGTGCCAGCAGCTTTAAGACTAAAACCGGGACAGATTCCTACGAGCAGTACTTC.

This chain links TRBV7-2 with TRBJ1-1, with D perhaps TRBD1 (5 bases). Germline V gives CDR1 SGHTA, CDR2 FQGNSA. Trimming shortened V by 4 bases and J by 6 bases, and 15 bases separated the two germline ends. The CDR3 runs to 14 residues. The CDR3 DNA sequence: TGTGCCAGCAGCTCTCAGGGTAGGTGGGCTGAAGCTTTCTTT. As protein: CASSSQGRWAEAFF.

This clone was counted a single time. The chain recombines TRBV5-4 with TRBJ2-7; TRBD2 matches 9 bases. Germline V lookup: CDR1 SGHNT, CDR2 YYREEE (reference sequence). The CDR3 is made up of 15 amino acids. V was clipped by 4 bases and J by 1 base; unmatched bases: 6. CDR3 amino acids: CASSIGTSTSYEQYF. The CDR3 DNA is TGTGCCAGCAGCATCGGGACTAGCACGTCCTACGAGCAGTACTTC.

The chain employs TRBV4-2 and TRBJ2-3; D ambiguous. Germline-derived CDR1 and CDR2 are LGHNA and YNFKEQ. The V end was cut by 0 bases, the J end by 10 bases, with 11 bases between. The CDR3 extends over 13 amino acids. This CDR3 is CASSQDYGAPQYF. The DNA for the CDR3 is TGTGCCAGCAGCCAAGATTACGGAGCGCCGCAGTATTTT.

The rearrangement joins TRBV7-3 to TRBJ2-2, with TRBD2 identical over 9 bases. There are 14 residues in the CDR3. Trimming cost V 4 bases and J 7 bases; bases outside gene matches: 4. Germline V gene data show CDR1 as SGHTA and CDR2 as FQGTGA. The CDR3 reads CASSSGLADGELFF. The CDR3 nucleotides read TGTGCCAGCAGCTCGGGACTAGCAGACGGGGAGCTGTTTTTT.

V and J are TRBV4-1 and TRBJ2-3; tentatively, D is TRBD2 (7 bases). Germline CDR1 MGHRA, CDR2 YSYEKL. Trimming removed 3 bases from V and 5 bases from J, with 21 bases in between. The CDR3 totals 17 residues. CDR3 residues: CASSHPLGGREEDTQYF. The CDR3, as DNA: TGCGCCAGCAGCCATCCCTTAGGGGGGAGGGAGGAAGATACGCAGTATTTT.